A single TCR beta chain is shown here with its context. This sample was taken from a study of cytomegalovirus exposure and HLA in healthy donors. Germline CDR1 and CDR2: PRHDT and FYEKMQ (reference sequence). The CDR3 sequence is 13 residues long. The ends were cut back, 6 bases at V and 8 bases at J, with 14 bases in the middle. Sequencing used immunoSEQ multiplex PCR; TCRdb keeps in-frame clones, though not all of them. The data show 90,000 or so clones, 85% seen once. Sequencing was performed on PBMCs. The J gene is TRBJ2-1, the V gene TRBV13, with a tentative D call TRBD1 (5 bases). The clonotype was recovered from a man aged 18-30 years in good health and CMV-seropositive. The DNA of the CDR3 is TGTGCCAGCAGGACCCAGGGTTACCATGAGCAGTTCTTC. This sequence encodes CASRTQGYHEQFF.